This TCR beta chain is drawn from a study of regulatory T cells in long-lasting Graves disease. Study observations and caveats: Persistent disease preferred TRBV28, TRBJ1-2 and TRBJ2-5. With a small sample size, accuracy may have been reduced.

Investigators prepared the TCR beta libraries by applying iRepertoire HTBI primers and Arm-PCR of CDR3 regions. TCRdb ran MiXCR on the multiplex PCR reads and lists one entry per CDR3 protein. The data contain around 400,000 distinct CDR3 sequences, roughly 15% of them singletons. For this clonotype: Its antigen is unidentified.

This CDR3 spans 14 amino acids. Germline CDR1 MNHNS, CDR2 SASEGT. Between the trimmed V and J ends, which lost 5 bases and 1 base, there was a span of 12 bases. Noted time point: newly diagnosed GD, antithyroid drugs for less than 3 months. PBMCs were the source of the RNA used for TCR sequencing. Patients were from an endocrinology department in Xi'an, China. The receptor was isolated from a female donor with Graves disease. This rearrangement joins TRBV6-1 to TRBJ2-7; maybe TRBD2 (5 bases). The material was peripheral blood mononuclear cells (PBMCs), obtained at new diagnosis, from a patient treated with antithyroid drugs. The CDR3: CASSPLGGSYEQYF. CDR3 bases: TGTGCCAGCAGTCCCTTGGGCGGGTCCTACGAGCAGTACTTC.